The rows below give T cell receptor beta chains drawn from one sample of a study of blood T cell repertoires in COVID-19. Generated by immunoSEQ multiplex PCR, the TCRdb table keeps only in-frame clones and is missing some. The data contain under 300,000 clones, around nine tenths of them seen just once; the ten biggest clones take up 2.1%. Sequenced: peripheral blood. These receptors all stem from a woman between 35 and 50 years old who had recovered from COVID-19. The CDR3 runs from the conserved cysteine through the conserved F or W. Each record gives: J gene, clone size, D gene, V gene, CDR3 protein, CDR3 DNA. A D gene is named only where the DNA matches it firmly. Not all rows give a size; the values are once, few, many and, for expanded clones, a class.

TRBJ2-5	-	TRBD2	TRBV6-4	CASITSGGRQETQYF	TGTGCCAGCATCACTAGCGGGGGCCGGCAAGAGACCCAGTACTTC
TRBJ1-2	-	-	TRBV6-5	CASRRSSGTNYGYTF	TGTGCCAGCAGGCGCAGCTCCGGGACTAACTATGGCTACACCTTC
TRBJ1-5	once	TRBD1	TRBV2	CASSRQGTGNQPQHF	TGTGCCAGCAGTCGACAGGGGACGGGAAATCAGCCCCAGCATTTT
TRBJ2-7	-	-	TRBV30	CAWSTTTYEQYF	TGTGCCTGGAGTACCACAACCTACGAGCAGTACTTC
TRBJ2-3	-	TRBD2	TRBV7-2	CASSAGLAVDTQYF	TGTGCCAGCAGCGCGGGACTAGCGGTAGATACGCAGTATTTT
TRBJ2-5	once	TRBD2	TRBV27	CASSPRRTSGGETQYF	TGTGCCAGCAGTCCGCGACGGACTAGCGGGGGAGAGACCCAGTACTTC
TRBJ1-5	-	TRBD1	TRBV25-1	CASQGTGGNQPQHF	TGTGCCAGTCAAGGGACAGGGGGCAATCAGCCCCAGCATTTT
TRBJ2-7	few	TRBD2	TRBV5-6	CASSLRRLGRTSALSEQYF	TGTGCCAGCAGCTTACGCCGTTTGGGGAGGACTAGCGCTCTTTCCGAGCAGTACTTC
TRBJ2-3	-	TRBD1	TRBV6-6	CASSYYGQGSDTQYF	TGTGCCAGCAGTTACTACGGACAGGGATCAGATACGCAGTATTTT
TRBJ2-7	few	-	TRBV7-9	CASRVQGTNEQYF	TGTGCCAGCAGGGTTCAGGGGACCAACGAGCAGTACTTC
TRBJ2-7	-	-	TRBV21-1	CASSRQGPYEQYF	TGTGCCAGCAGTAGACAGGGCCCCTACGAGCAGTACTTC
TRBJ2-3	-	TRBD2	TRBV6-5	CASSGTSGGPDTQYF	TGTGCCAGCAGCGGGACTAGCGGGGGGCCAGATACGCAGTATTTT
TRBJ1-5	-	TRBD1	TRBV19	CASSIDRTGKAQHF	TGTGCCAGTAGTATAGATCGGACAGGGAAGGCCCAGCATTTT
TRBJ1-4	-	-	TRBV23-1	CASSHSGTNEKLFF	TGCGCCAGCAGTCACTCCGGAACTAATGAAAAACTGTTTTTT
TRBJ2-7	-	TRBD1	TRBV11-1	CASSRDRAYEQYF	TGTGCCAGCAGTCGGGACAGAGCCTACGAGCAGTACTTC
TRBJ2-7	-	TRBD1	TRBV7-9	CASSYPRRTGTYEQYF	TGTGCCAGCAGCTACCCTCGAAGGACAGGGACCTACGAGCAGTACTTC
TRBJ2-3	-	TRBD2	TRBV5-1	CASSPVAGVTDTQYF	TGCGCCAGCAGCCCCGTAGCGGGGGTCACAGATACGCAGTATTTT
TRBJ2-7	once	TRBD1	TRBV7-7	CASSPVGGQGGEQYF	TGTGCTAGCAGCCCAGTCGGGGGACAGGGAGGAGAGCAGTACTTC